The 32 T cell receptor beta chains given below trace back to one sample, sequenced in a study of blood T cell repertoires in COVID-19. Repertoires were generated with immunoSEQ multiplex PCR, while TCRdb's copy carries only in-frame clones and drops some. The sample holds 150,000 or so clones, roughly 80% seen once. The source material was peripheral blood. Receptor source: a woman aged 55 to 70 with acute or convalescent COVID-19.

The chain combines TRBV2 with TRBJ2-7; tentative D call: TRBD1 (5 bases). This CDR3 contains 13 residues. Germline V lookup: CDR1 SNHLY, CDR2 FYNNEI. Trimming removed 0 bases at V and 9 bases at J, with 12 bases between. The CDR3 is CASSEARQGRQYV. The CDR3 DNA reads TGTGCCAGCAGTGAAGCACGGCAGGGAAGGCAGTACGTC.

This chain uses TRBV25-1 with TRBJ1-1; D is uncertain. Germline V gives CDR1 MGHDK, CDR2 SYGVNS. V gave up 4 bases and J gave up 3 bases, with 12 bases separating them. The CDR3 is 14 amino acids. CDR3 loop: CASSGRRRHTEAFF. The CDR3 bases are TGTGCCAGCAGTGGGCGGAGGAGGCACACTGAAGCTTTCTTT.

This sequence joins TRBV7-3 and TRBJ2-3; possibly TRBD1 for D (6 bases). Germline-derived CDR1 and CDR2 are SGHTA and FQGTGA. V lost 0 bases to trimming and J lost 4 bases, with 8 bases between them. This CDR3 has 14 amino acids. CDR3 region: CASSLTQGPDTQYF. The CDR3 region has the DNA TGTGCCAGCAGCTTAACCCAGGGGCCAGATACGCAGTATTTT.

This clone was found once. The rearrangement joins TRBV7-2 to TRBJ2-3; 8 nucleotides agree with TRBD2. CDR3 size: 14 residues. Per germline, CDR1 SGHTA and CDR2 FQGNSA. Trimming cost V 7 bases and J 4 bases; bases outside gene matches: 7. The CDR3 nucleotides are TGTGCCAGCAACCTTATGCGGGGGGCAGATACGCAGTATTTT. Translated: CASNLMRGADTQYF.

The chain links TRBV5-4 to TRBJ2-1; 8 bases agree with TRBD2. This CDR3 has 14 residues. Germline V gives CDR1 SGHNT, CDR2 YYREEE (reference sequence). V shed 1 base and J 6 bases; nucleotides not matched to a gene: 3. The CDR3 region has the DNA TGTGCCAGCAGCTTGCCGGGGGGGTTCAATGAGCAGTTCTTC. This encodes CASSLPGGFNEQFF.

This clone came up a few times. The CDR3 sequence: CASSDSGGQINSPLHF. In DNA, the CDR3 is TGTGCCAGCAGTGATTCCGGGGGACAGATAAATTCACCCCTCCACTTT. The chain combines TRBV6-1 with TRBJ1-6; TRBD1 matches 7 bases. The length of the CDR3 is 16 residues. Looked up from germline, CDR1 is MNHNS and CDR2 is SASEGT. V trimming: 3 bases; J trimming: 7 bases; junction bases outside the gene matches: 9.

This clone was picked up one time. CDR3 sequence: CSVGKGGTIYGYTF. The CDR3 DNA sequence: TGCAGCGTTGGCAAGGGAGGAACTATCTATGGCTACACCTTC. The chain employs TRBV29-1 and TRBJ1-2; D remains ambiguous. Trimming removed 4 bases at V and 4 bases at J, with 16 bases between. Germline lookup yields CDR1 SQVTM and CDR2 ANQGSEA. This CDR3 contains 14 residues.

This chain joins TRBV20-1 and TRBJ1-2; TRBD1 agrees at 8 bases. The CDR3 is 14 amino acids. Germline V CDR1 and CDR2: DFQATT, SNEGSKA (reference sequence). Unmatched junction bases numbered 11, after V lost 3 bases and J lost 8 bases. CDR3 bases: TGCAGTGCTAGTCCTGGGGCAGGGGGCCTAGGCTACACCTTC. This codes for CSASPGAGGLGYTF.

As concerns this clone: Other DNA sequences in the same sample also yield this CDR3. This chain connects TRBV3-1 (or the pseudogene TRBV3-2) to TRBJ2-3; 8 positions match TRBD1. J gave up 0 bases and V 1 base, and 3 bases lay outside the gene matches. The germline V gene has CDR1 LGHDT and CDR2 YNNKEL (reference sequence). This CDR3 is 16 amino acids long. The chain's CDR3 is CASSQGQGASTDTQYF. The CDR3 nucleotides are TGTGCCAGCAGCCAAGGCCAGGGGGCGAGCACAGATACGCAGTATTTT.

The chain carries TRBV7-9 and TRBJ2-7, with TRBD1 matching over 7 bases. Looked up from germline, CDR1 is SEHNR and CDR2 is FQNEAQ (reference sequence). J lost 5 bases, V lost 5 bases, and 12 bases had no gene match. The length of the CDR3 is 15 residues. As DNA, the CDR3 is TGTGCCAGCAGCCGGCCCGACAGGGCGGTGCACGAGCAGTACTTC. Residues: CASSRPDRAVHEQYF.

The rearrangement joins TRBV2 to TRBJ2-3; 10 bases match TRBD1. CDR3 length equals 15 residues. Trimming at V came to 6 bases and at J to 4 bases, leaving 7 bases not matched to a gene. Germline CDR1 and CDR2: SNHLY and FYNNEI. CDR3 sequence: CASSRQGASADTQYF. The CDR3 nucleotides read TGTGCCAGCAGCCGACAGGGGGCTAGCGCAGATACGCAGTATTTT.

The chain is built from TRBV7-3 and TRBJ2-3, with D maybe TRBD2 (6 bases). Trimming pared 5 bases from V and 7 bases from J, leaving 13 bases between. CDR3 length: 13 amino acids. CDR1 and CDR2 from the germline V gene are SGHTA and FQGTGA. The CDR3 is CASSPPEGYTQYF. The CDR3 bases are TGTGCCAGCAGCCCCCCGGAGGGATATACGCAGTATTTT.

The chain joins TRBV2 to TRBJ2-5, with D perhaps matching TRBD1 (6 bases). This CDR3 spans 14 amino acids. Trimming took off 7 bases at V and 1 base at J, with 13 bases between the two ends. The V gene's germline CDR1 is SNHLY and CDR2 FYNNEI. The chain's CDR3 is CASNSQGFQETQYF. The CDR3 DNA sequence: TGTGCCAGCAACAGCCAGGGGTTCCAAGAGACCCAGTACTTC.

The J gene is TRBJ2-3, the V gene TRBV3-1 (or the pseudogene TRBV3-2), with a possible D match to TRBD2 (6 bases). The germline V gene has CDR1 LGHDT and CDR2 YNNKEL (reference sequence). The CDR3 extends over 13 amino acids. V lost 5 bases, J lost 8 bases, and 14 bases lay in between. The CDR3 DNA reads as TGTGCCAGCAGCGCCCGGGACTTTGGTACGCAGTATTTT. It encodes CASSARDFGTQYF.

The gene calls are TRBV7-2 and TRBJ1-2, with D perhaps TRBD1 (5 bases). V dropped 5 bases and J dropped 3 bases, with 10 bases sitting between them. Germline assignment: CDR1 SGHTA and CDR2 FQGNSA. The CDR3 has 13 residues. The CDR3 sequence: CASSPDRDYGYTF. The CDR3, as DNA: TGTGCCAGCAGCCCAGACAGAGACTATGGCTACACCTTC.

V and J are TRBV5-1 and TRBJ2-1; possible D gene TRBD1, 7 bases. The CDR3 runs 15 residues. Trimming shortened V by 1 base and J by 3 bases, and 11 bases separated the two germline ends. Germline V gene data show CDR1 as SGHRS and CDR2 as YFSETQ. The CDR3 DNA follows: TGCGCCAGCAGCTTGCTCCAGGGGGGCTACAATGAGCAGTTCTTC. Translated: CASSLLQGGYNEQFF.

This clone has more than one count but fewer than ten. CDR3 sequence: CASSLWGTGLNEKLFF. For the CDR3, the DNA is TGTGCCAGCAGCTTATGGGGGACAGGACTAAATGAAAAACTGTTTTTT. The chain couples TRBV7-8 to TRBJ1-4; TRBD1 matches 8 bases. With 2 bases clipped from V and 5 bases from J, the junction kept 7 bases outside the gene matches. This CDR3 has 16 amino acids. CDR1 is SGHVS and CDR2 is FQNEAQ in the germline V gene. Variable domain in full (rest from reference TRBV7-8 and TRBJ1-4): GAGVSQSPRYKVAKRGQDVALRCDPISGHVSLFWYQQALGQGPEFLTYFQNEAQLDKSGLPSDRFFAERPEGSVSTLKIQRTQQEDSAVYLCASSLWGTGLNEKLFFGSGTQLSVL.

The chain has TRBV21-1 and TRBJ2-7; the D segment call TRBD2 is taken from the table without a DNA check. TRBV21-1 is an annotated pseudogene. This CDR3 has 15 residues. For the CDR3, the DNA is TGTGCCAGCAGCCCTCTAGCGGGGGGGGAATACGAGCAGTACGTC. It codes for CASSPLAGGEYEQYV.

The chain employs TRBV28 and TRBJ1-3; D remains ambiguous. Trimming cost V 4 bases and J 0 bases, with 4 bases left between them. Germline-derived CDR1 and CDR2 are MDHEN and SYDVKM. The length of the CDR3 is 13 residues. CDR3 residues: CASSWHSGNTIYF. For the CDR3, the DNA is TGTGCCAGCAGTTGGCACTCTGGAAACACCATATATTTT.

This sequence joins TRBV15 and TRBJ1-2, with D unresolved. The V end lost 0 bases, the J end lost 8 bases, and 7 bases lay between the germline ends. The CDR3 loop spans 12 amino acids. Germline CDR1 is LNHNV and CDR2 is YYDKDF (reference sequence). The CDR3 spells CATSRDSEGYTF. The CDR3 DNA reads TGTGCCACCAGCAGAGATTCGGAGGGCTACACCTTC.

The rearrangement uses TRBV3-1 (or the pseudogene TRBV3-2) and TRBJ1-5; 7 positions match TRBD1. V gave up 4 bases and J gave up 5 bases; unmatched junction bases: 2. This CDR3 comprises 13 residues. The V gene's germline CDR1 is LGHDT and CDR2 YNNKEL (reference sequence). CDR3 nucleotide sequence: TGTGCCAGCAGCCTACAGGGGCATCAGCCCCAGCATTTT. As protein: CASSLQGHQPQHF.

V and J are TRBV29-1 and TRBJ1-2, with 9 bases aligning to TRBD1. The junction had 6 bases not matched to a gene; V was cut back by 4 bases and J by 9 bases. The CDR3 runs 12 residues. Germline loops: CDR1 SQVTM, CDR2 ANQGSEA. The CDR3 loop is CSVGSQGASYTF. The CDR3, as DNA: TGCAGCGTTGGGTCACAGGGGGCCAGCTACACCTTC.

The chain recombines TRBV11-2 with TRBJ1-1; 8 bases match TRBD1. Unmatched junction bases numbered 6, after V lost 7 bases and J lost 5 bases. Germline lookup yields CDR1 SGHAT and CDR2 FQNNGV. This CDR3 contains 13 residues. CDR3 coding DNA: TGTGCCAGCAACAGGGGGGGGTTGACTGAAGCTTTCTTT. Its protein is CASNRGGLTEAFF.

V and J are TRBV28 and TRBJ2-7; TRBD2 might be the D (6 bases). V shed 4 bases and J shed 6 bases, with 19 bases lying between them. The CDR3 is 15 amino acids. Germline assignment: CDR1 MDHEN and CDR2 SYDVKM. CDR3 residues: CASSSPGTPGREQYV. The CDR3 DNA follows: TGTGCCAGCAGTTCGCCCGGGACTCCCGGCCGCGAGCAGTACGTC.

CDR3 nucleotides: TGTGCCAGCAGTCGGACAGGAGCTAACTATGGCTACACCTTC. Encoded protein: CASSRTGANYGYTF. The rearrangement links TRBV6-5 to TRBJ1-2, with 7 nucleotides matching TRBD1. J lost 0 bases, V lost 5 bases, and 3 bases had no gene match. Germline values: CDR1 MNHEY, CDR2 SVGAGI. The CDR3 has 14 amino acids.

This chain links TRBV5-4 with TRBJ2-2, with TRBD2 matching over 9 bases. Germline V gene data show CDR1 as SGHNT and CDR2 as YYREEE (reference sequence). The CDR3 extends over 15 amino acids. V shed 2 bases, J shed 5 bases, and the junction held 4 bases outside the gene matches. The CDR3 DNA reads as TGTGCCAGCAGCTTCAATAGCGGGGGTACCGGGGAGCTGTTTTTT. Protein sequence: CASSFNSGGTGELFF.

The chain recombines TRBV19 with TRBJ1-1; D possibly corresponds to TRBD1 (5 bases). Germline V lookup: CDR1 LNHDA, CDR2 SQIVND (reference sequence). V was cut by 4 bases and J by 11 bases, with 14 bases left in between. The CDR3 is 12 amino acids. CDR3 in amino acids: CASSNSGHGAFF. The CDR3 DNA follows: TGTGCCAGTAGTAACTCAGGACATGGGGCTTTCTTT.

This clone has more than one count but fewer than ten. Additional DNA sequences in this sample encode the identical CDR3. This rearrangement joins TRBV29-1 to TRBJ1-2, with D tentatively TRBD1 (6 bases). Looked up from germline, CDR1 is SQVTM and CDR2 is ANQGSEA. This CDR3 comprises 11 residues. Trimming cost V 7 bases and J 5 bases, with 11 bases left between them. CDR3 sequence (DNA): TGCAGCGCCGGACAGATTTATGGCTACACCTTC. It yields the protein CSAGQIYGYTF.

This chain links TRBV5-6 with TRBJ2-3; D is possibly TRBD2 (6 bases). The CDR3 totals 14 residues. V was clipped by 1 base and J by 4 bases, with 10 bases between them. In germline, CDR1 is SGHDT, CDR2 YYEEEE. The chain's CDR3 is CASSLKGLSDTQYF. The CDR3 bases are TGTGCCAGCAGCTTGAAGGGACTCTCAGATACGCAGTATTTT.

The V call is TRBV3-1 (or the pseudogene TRBV3-2), the J call TRBJ2-7; D might be TRBD1 (5 bases). The CDR3 length is 12 residues. Germline CDR1 and CDR2: LGHDT and YNNKEL (reference sequence). The V end was cut by 6 bases, the J end by 2 bases, with 8 bases between. The CDR3 region has the DNA TGTGCCAGCAGAGGGGAAACCTACGAGCAGTACTTC. Amino acids: CASRGETYEQYF.

The chain links TRBV6-6 to TRBJ2-5, with D tentatively TRBD1 (5 bases). CDR3 size: 13 residues. V was pared by 5 bases and J by 1 base, with 8 bases between. Looked up from germline, CDR1 is MNHNY and CDR2 is SVGAGI (reference sequence). CDR3 sequence reads: CASSAQGQETQYF. The CDR3, as DNA: TGTGCCAGCAGTGCCCAGGGCCAAGAGACCCAGTACTTC.

The chain recombines TRBV27 with TRBJ1-5; D gene unclear. The CDR3 runs 15 residues. Trimming removed 4 bases from V and 4 bases from J, with 14 bases in between. Germline CDR1 MNHEY, CDR2 SMNVEV (reference sequence). The CDR3 coding sequence is TGTGCCAGCAGTTCAAGGACGAGGGAAAATCAGCCCCAGCATTTT. Its translation: CASSSRTRENQPQHF.